This T cell receptor beta chain was recorded in a study of cytomegalovirus exposure and HLA in healthy donors. Study outcomes and limitations: After further analysis at a later stage, roughly 16,000 TCR beta sequences were associated with HLA alleles at 0.05 false discovery rate.

Trimming cost V 5 bases and J 2 bases, with 9 bases left between them. This CDR3 comprises 13 residues. From germline, CDR1 is SGHAT and CDR2 FQDESV (reference sequence). The PCR employed 60 Vbeta primers together with 13 Jbeta primers. The protocol was immunoSEQ multiplex PCR, while the TCRdb copy is restricted to in-frame clones and leaves out a portion. This table holds about 94,000 clones, over 60% found once. With respect to this clone: What it recognizes is unknown.

The chain carries TRBV11-1 and TRBJ2-5; unclear D gene. Sequencing was done on a sample of PBMCs. The sequence was collected from a man aged 25-45 years in good health and CMV-seronegative. The CDR3 DNA reads as TGTGCCAGCAGCAGTGACGGGCAAGAGACCCAGTACTTC. The encoded protein is CASSSDGQETQYF.